The 4 T cell receptor beta chains in this list originate from one sample, sequenced in a study of cytotoxic CD8 clonotypes in ibrutinib-treated CLL. TCRdb keeps only in-frame clones here, not all; method: immunoSEQ multiplex PCR. The table has approximately 160,000 clones, approximately 90% seen once. The sample in question was PBMCs, obtained at disease progression, from a patient treated with ibrutinib. Receptors were obtained from a human donor with chronic lymphocytic leukemia.

The genes are TRBV13 and TRBJ2-1; 8 bases agree with TRBD1. CDR3 size: 14 residues. Germline lookup yields CDR1 PRHDT and CDR2 FYEKMQ (reference sequence). V was clipped by 4 bases and J by 5 bases; unmatched bases: 4. CDR3: CASSYTQGDNEQFF. The DNA of the CDR3 is TGTGCCAGCAGCTATACACAGGGGGACAATGAGCAGTTCTTC.

This chain links TRBV5-4 with TRBJ2-1; no reliable D call. The V and J ends lost 1 base and 13 bases respectively, with 12 bases between them. The CDR3 consists of 12 residues. Germline-derived CDR1 and CDR2 are SGHNT and YYREEE (reference sequence). The CDR3 sequence is CASSLMDSSQFF. CDR3 bases: TGTGCCAGCAGCTTGATGGATTCGTCTCAGTTCTTC.

The J gene is TRBJ2-5, the V gene TRBV19; D possibly corresponds to TRBD2 (6 bases). This CDR3 spans 15 amino acids. The germline gives CDR1 LNHDA, CDR2 SQIVND (reference sequence). V lost 3 bases to trimming and J lost 5 bases, with 16 bases between them. The DNA of the CDR3 is TGTGCCAGTAGTATTTCACGGGAGATTGGCGAGACCCAGTACTTC. It yields the protein CASSISREIGETQYF.

J is TRBJ2-1 and V is TRBV2, with 7 nucleotides matching TRBD1. V was pared by 7 bases and J by 8 bases, with 8 bases of the junction left unmatched. Germline CDR1 is SNHLY and CDR2 is FYNNEI. The CDR3 sequence is 13 residues long. The CDR3 loop reads CASKPDRVDEQFF. In DNA, the CDR3 is TGTGCCAGCAAACCTGACAGGGTCGATGAGCAGTTCTTC.